This T cell receptor (beta chain) was recorded in a study of OX40 agonist ivuxolimab in advanced cancers. Study background: An agonistic anti-OX40 (CD134) antibody, ivuxolimab, was used to treat the patients. Study findings and constraints: Nonresponders included some who also had low normalized T-cell clonal expansion.

The timepoints at which blood was sampled were baseline, cycle 4 day 1, and cycle 7 day 1. With regard to this clone: Its specificity is unknown.

Germline V gene data show CDR1 as MNHEY and CDR2 as SVGAGI. This CDR3 is 13 amino acids long. V lost 2 bases to trimming and J lost 6 bases, with 10 bases between them. Using immunoSEQ multiplex PCR, the repertoire was profiled, and TCRdb retains in-frame clones only, with some absent. The data show over 80,000 clones, 92% seen once. The source of this sequence is an adult with an advanced solid tumor such as melanoma, head and neck, liver or kidney cancer. This chain uses TRBV6-5 with TRBJ1-2; D is unclear. This specimen was CD4+ or CD8+ T cells sorted from blood, taken in a trial of the OX40 agonist ivuxolimab. In nucleotides, the CDR3 is TGTGCCAGCAGTTACCCGGGCTTACATGGCTACACCTTC. Translated, it gives CASSYPGLHGYTF.